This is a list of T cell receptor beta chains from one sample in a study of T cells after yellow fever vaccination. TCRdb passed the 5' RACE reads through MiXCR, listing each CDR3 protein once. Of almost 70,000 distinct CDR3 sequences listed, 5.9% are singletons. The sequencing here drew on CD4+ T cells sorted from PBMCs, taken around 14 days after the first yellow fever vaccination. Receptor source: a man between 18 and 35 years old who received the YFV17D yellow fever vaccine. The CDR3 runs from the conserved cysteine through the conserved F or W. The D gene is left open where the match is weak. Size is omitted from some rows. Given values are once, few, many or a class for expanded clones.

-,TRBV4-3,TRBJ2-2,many,TGCGCCAGCAGCCAAGAAGGGGCGGTTTTCTCCGGGGAGCTGTTTTTT,CASSQEGAVFSGELFF
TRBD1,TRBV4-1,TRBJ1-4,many,TGCGCCAGCAGCTCCGGGACAGGGGATGAAAAACTGTTTTTT,CASSSGTGDEKLFF
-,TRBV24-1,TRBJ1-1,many,TGTGCCACCAGTGCGGAATCGGGCGCTGAAGCTTTCTTT,CATSAESGAEAFF
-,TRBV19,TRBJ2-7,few,TGTGCCAGTAGTATGGGCAAAACCTACGAGCAGTACTTC,CASSMGKTYEQYF
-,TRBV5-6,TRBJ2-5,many,TGTGCCAGCAGCATGGTCGGGGAGACCCAGTACTTC,CASSMVGETQYF
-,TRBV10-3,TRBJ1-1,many,TGTGCCATCAGGTCACAGGGAGGCGGGAACACTGAAGCTTTCTTT,CAIRSQGGGNTEAFF
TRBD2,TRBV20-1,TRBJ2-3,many,TGCAGTGCGCTAGTACCCAGCGGGGGAGCAGATACGCAGTATTTT,CSALVPSGGADTQYF
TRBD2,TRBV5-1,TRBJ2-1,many,TGCGCCAGTAGGTTAGCGGGGCCCGACAATGAGCAGTTCTTC,CASRLAGPDNEQFF
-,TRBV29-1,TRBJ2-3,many,TGCAGCGTTGGACATACAGATACGCAGTATTTT,CSVGHTDTQYF
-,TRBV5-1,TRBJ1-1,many,TGCGCCAGCACCCTGGGGGGGTCCCGAATCTGGGGCACTGAAGCTTTCTTT,CASTLGGSRIWGTEAFF
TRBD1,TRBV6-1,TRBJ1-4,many,TGTGCCAGCAGTGACGACAGGGGGCATGTGAACGAAAAACTGTTTTTT,CASSDDRGHVNEKLFF
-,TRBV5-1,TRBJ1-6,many,TGCGCCAGCAGCCCGGGGGCAGCTAATTCACCCCTCCACTTT,CASSPGAANSPLHF
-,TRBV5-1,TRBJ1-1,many,TGCGCCAGCAGCTTGGCCCTTTTGGGGGCTGAAGCTTTCTTT,CASSLALLGAEAFF
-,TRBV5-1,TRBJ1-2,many,TGCGCCAGCAGCTTGGTCACCGGGACACCCCATGGCTACACCTTC,CASSLVTGTPHGYTF
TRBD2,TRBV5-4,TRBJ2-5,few,TGTGCCAGCAGCTTGGATACTAGCGGGCAAGAGACCCAGTACTTC,CASSLDTSGQETQYF
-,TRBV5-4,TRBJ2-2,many,TGTGCCAGCAGCTTCGGGGCAGACACCGGGGAGCTGTTTTTT,CASSFGADTGELFF
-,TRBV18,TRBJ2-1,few,TGTGCCAGCTCTCCCATGGCGGCGTTAGAGCAGTTCTTC,CASSPMAALEQFF
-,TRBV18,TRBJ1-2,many,TGTGCCAGCTCACCAGGGGAAGTCTATGGCTACACCTTC,CASSPGEVYGYTF
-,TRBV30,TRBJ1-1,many,TGTGCCTGGAGTGATTGGTACACTGAAGCTTTCTTT,CAWSDWYTEAFF
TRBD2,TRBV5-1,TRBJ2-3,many,TGCGCCAGCAGCTTGGCTCTGGGGGGGACCACAGATACGCAGTATTTT,CASSLALGGTTDTQYF
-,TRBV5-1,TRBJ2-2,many,TGCGCCAGCAGCTTTCATGAACTGAACACCGGGGAGCTGTTTTTT,CASSFHELNTGELFF
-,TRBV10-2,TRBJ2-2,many,TGCGCCAGCACGTTTGACTACCCCGGGGAGCTGTTTTTT,CASTFDYPGELFF
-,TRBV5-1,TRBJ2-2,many,TGCGCCAGCTCGGAGGGACAGTACACCGGGGAGCTGTTTTTT,CASSEGQYTGELFF
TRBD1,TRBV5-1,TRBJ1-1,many,TGCGCCAGCAGCAGGGATGAGTCAGGGGGCACTGAAGCTTTCTTT,CASSRDESGGTEAFF
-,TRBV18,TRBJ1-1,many,TGTGCCAGCTCACGAGGAGGGATCGAGAACACTGAAGCTTTCTTT,CASSRGGIENTEAFF
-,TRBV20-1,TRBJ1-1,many,TGCAGTGCCCCCCGGGGGAACACTGAAGCTTTCTTT,CSAPRGNTEAFF
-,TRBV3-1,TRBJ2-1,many,TGTGCCAGCAGCCAAGTGAAGTCCGGGGAGCAGTTCTTC,CASSQVKSGEQFF
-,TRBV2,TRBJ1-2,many,TGTGCCAGCGGAAGAAACTATGGCTACACCTTC,CASGRNYGYTF
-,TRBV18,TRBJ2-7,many,TGTGCCAGCTCCAACGACCCGGCCCCCTACGAGCAGTACTTC,CASSNDPAPYEQYF
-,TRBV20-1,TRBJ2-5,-,TGCAGTGCTAGAGGTACCGGGGGGCAGACCCAGTACTTC,CSARGTGGQTQYF
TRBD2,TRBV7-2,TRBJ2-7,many,TGTGCCAGCAGCCGCCGACTAGCGGGGGTATCCTACGAGCAGTACTTC,CASSRRLAGVSYEQYF
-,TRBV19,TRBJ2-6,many,TGTGCCAGTAGGGACGGCTCTGGGGCCAACGTCCTGACTTTC,CASRDGSGANVLTF
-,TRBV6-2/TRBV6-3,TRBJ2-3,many,TGTGCCAGCAGTTACCAGTTGACTCCCCTCACAGATACGCAGTATTTT,CASSYQLTPLTDTQYF
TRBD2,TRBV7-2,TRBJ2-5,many,TGTGCCAGCAGCTTTTTCCCTAGCGGGGATAAGAGAACCCAGTACTTC,CASSFFPSGDKRTQYF
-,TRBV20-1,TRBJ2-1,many,TGCAGTGCTACGAGCAATGAGCAGTTCTTC,CSATSNEQFF
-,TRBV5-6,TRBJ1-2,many,TGTGCCAGCAGCCAAACCGAAACAGGGTATAACTATGGCTACACCTTC,CASSQTETGYNYGYTF
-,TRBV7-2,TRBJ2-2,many,TGTGCCAGCAGCTTAGAGCAGGGGGGTGTCGGGGAGCTGTTTTTT,CASSLEQGGVGELFF
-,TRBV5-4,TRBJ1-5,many,TGTGCCAGCAGCTTGTGGGGTCAGCCCCAGCATTTT,CASSLWGQPQHF